This T cell receptor beta chain was sequenced in a study of blood T cell repertoires in COVID-19. Some clones are missing from TCRdb's copy, which holds only in-frame ones; the method was immunoSEQ multiplex PCR. Here the sample spans 210,000 or so clones, around nine tenths being singletons. Germline lookup yields CDR1 DFQATT and CDR2 SNEGSKA (reference sequence). This CDR3 region has 15 residues. Trimming at V came to 3 bases and at J to 0 bases, leaving 6 bases not matched to a gene. The receptor's source is a woman aged 60 to 75 with acute or convalescent COVID-19. The V call is TRBV20-1, the J call TRBJ1-2; 8 bases agree with TRBD1. The sample was peripheral blood. The CDR3 DNA is TGCAGTGCTAGTCCTCCAGGGGGCACTAACTATGGCTACACCTTC. Its protein is CSASPPGGTNYGYTF.